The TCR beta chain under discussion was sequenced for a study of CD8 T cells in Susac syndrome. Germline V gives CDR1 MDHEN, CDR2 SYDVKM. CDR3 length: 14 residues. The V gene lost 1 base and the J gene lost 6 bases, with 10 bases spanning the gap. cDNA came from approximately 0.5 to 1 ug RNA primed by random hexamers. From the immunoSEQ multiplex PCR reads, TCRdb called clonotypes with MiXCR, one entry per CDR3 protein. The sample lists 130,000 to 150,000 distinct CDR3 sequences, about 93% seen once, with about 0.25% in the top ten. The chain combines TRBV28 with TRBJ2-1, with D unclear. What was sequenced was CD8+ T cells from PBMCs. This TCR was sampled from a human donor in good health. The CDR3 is CASSLYQQVNEQFF. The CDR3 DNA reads TGTGCCAGCAGTTTATATCAGCAGGTCAATGAGCAGTTCTTC.